The clone carrying this T cell receptor (beta chain) was detected only a few times. What it recognizes is unknown. About 120 mL of blood, on average, came from one heparinised draw per donor. The data originate from a study of beta chain features in type 1 diabetes. The whole isolated RNA underwent reverse transcription, so sequencing captured expressed TCRB transcripts. Sequencing was performed with immunoSEQ multiplex PCR; in TCRdb, only in-frame clones are kept and a portion is missing. The data contain some 22,000 clones, 50% to 70% of them singletons. General study findings and limits: Shorter templates might be favored by PCR, equally in patients and controls. Patients showed naive, central memory and Treg TCRB repertoires that appeared more similar than those of healthy donors. VDJ junctions from patients with type 1 diabetes contained fewer insertions and more deletions. Researchers report that Type 1 diabetes patients had moderately but significantly shorter TCRB CDR3s across all four CD4+ subsets.

The CDR3 runs 16 residues. Unmatched junction bases numbered 9, after V lost 4 bases and J lost 3 bases. Germline lookup yields CDR1 MDHEN and CDR2 SYDVKM. The chain is built from TRBV28 and TRBJ2-7; 10 nucleotides align to TRBD2. This TCR was recovered from a man between 18 and 35 years old with type 1 diabetes. Sequenced input: stem cell memory CD4+ T cells from blood. The CDR3 spells CASSSASGSISYEQYF. The CDR3 DNA sequence: TGTGCCAGCAGTTCTGCTAGCGGGAGTATCAGCTACGAGCAGTACTTC.